The source of this T cell receptor (beta chain) is a study of cytomegalovirus exposure and HLA in healthy donors. These donors counted as nominally healthy when sampled, but unrecorded immune exposures were likely. The PCR ran on 60 Vbeta and 13 Jbeta primers. TCRdb keeps only in-frame clones here, not all; method: immunoSEQ multiplex PCR. The table lists approximately 110,000 clones. This CDR3 contains 15 residues. Germline CDR1 is MNHEY and CDR2 is SMNVEV (reference sequence). Trimming cost V 3 bases and J 5 bases, with 11 bases left between them. The chain links TRBV27 to TRBJ1-6, with D possibly being TRBD1 (5 bases). Sequences were obtained from PBMCs. This TCR came from a man aged 30 to 45 in good health and CMV-seronegative. Here the CDR3 reads CASSFNGGNNSPLHF. CDR3 sequence (DNA): TGTGCCAGCAGTTTTAATGGGGGGAATAATTCACCCCTCCACTTT.